This T cell receptor (beta chain) was identified in a study of cytomegalovirus exposure and HLA in healthy donors. Study context: The 650 to 850 first-cohort repertoires and the roughly 120 validation repertoires shared the same platform, a later analysis reported.

Whole-study findings and limits: The study recorded some 160 TCR beta chains that were cytomegalovirus-associated. Usually a TCR sequence was rare, but some public TCRs were found in many donors. Subsequent analysis of the approximately 110 validation repertoires found a tendency for first-cohort TCR clusters to co-occur.

This clone was picked up one time. As yet, its antigen is unknown. The repertoire was sequenced with immunoSEQ multiplex PCR; TCRdb's copy has only in-frame clones and lacks some. The repertoire holds more than 130,000 clones, with around nine tenths as singletons. The CDR3 length is 15 residues. From germline, CDR1 is SEHNR and CDR2 FQNEAQ (reference sequence). The V end was cut by 1 base, the J end by 1 base, with 8 bases between. This TCR came from a woman younger than 35 in good health and CMV-seropositive. The chain couples TRBV7-9 to TRBJ2-1, with D possibly TRBD2 on 6 matching bases. Sequencing input: PBMCs. The CDR3 spells CASSLDAGSYNEQFF. The CDR3 coding sequence is TGTGCCAGCAGCTTAGACGCGGGATCCTACAATGAGCAGTTCTTC.